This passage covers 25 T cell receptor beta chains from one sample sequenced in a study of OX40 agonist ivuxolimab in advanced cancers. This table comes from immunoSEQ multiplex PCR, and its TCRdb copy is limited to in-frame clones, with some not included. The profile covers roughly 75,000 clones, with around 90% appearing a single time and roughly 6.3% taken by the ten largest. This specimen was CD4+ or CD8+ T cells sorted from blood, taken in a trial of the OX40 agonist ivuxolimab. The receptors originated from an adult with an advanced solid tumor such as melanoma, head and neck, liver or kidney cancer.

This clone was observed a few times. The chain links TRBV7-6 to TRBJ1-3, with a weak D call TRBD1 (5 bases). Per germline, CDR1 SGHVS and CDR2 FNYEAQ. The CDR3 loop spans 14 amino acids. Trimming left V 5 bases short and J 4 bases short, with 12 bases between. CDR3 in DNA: TGTGCCAGCAGCCCAGGGTCCAGCGGAAACACCATATATTTT. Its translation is CASSPGSSGNTIYF.

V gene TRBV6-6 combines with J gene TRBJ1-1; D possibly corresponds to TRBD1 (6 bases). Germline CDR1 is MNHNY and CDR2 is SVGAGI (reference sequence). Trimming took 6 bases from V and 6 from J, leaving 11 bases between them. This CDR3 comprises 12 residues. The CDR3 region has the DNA TGTGCCAGCAGCCAACAGGGATCTGAAGCTTTCTTT. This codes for CASSQQGSEAFF.

In nucleotides, the CDR3 is TGTGCCATCAGTGCCCAGGGTTACACTGAAGCTTTCTTT. Amino acids: CAISAQGYTEAFF. This rearrangement joins TRBV10-3 to TRBJ1-1; D possibly corresponds to TRBD1 (5 bases). The germline CDR1 and CDR2 sequences are ENHRY and SYGVKD. The CDR3 runs 13 residues. V lost 4 bases, J lost 3 bases, and 9 bases lay in between.

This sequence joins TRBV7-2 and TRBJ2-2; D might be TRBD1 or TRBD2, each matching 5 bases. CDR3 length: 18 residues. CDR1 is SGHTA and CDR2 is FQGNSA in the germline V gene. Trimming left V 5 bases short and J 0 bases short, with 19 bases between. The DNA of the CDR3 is TGTGCCAGCAGCCAATATCAATCGGGGACGGCGAACACCGGGGAGCTGTTTTTT. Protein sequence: CASSQYQSGTANTGELFF. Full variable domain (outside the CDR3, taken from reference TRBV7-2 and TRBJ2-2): GAGVSQSPSNKVTEKGKDVELRCDPISGHTALYWYRQSLGQGLEFLIYFQGNSAPDKSGLPSDRFSAERTGGSVSTLTIQRTQQEDSAVYLCASSQYQSGTANTGELFFGEGSRLTVL.

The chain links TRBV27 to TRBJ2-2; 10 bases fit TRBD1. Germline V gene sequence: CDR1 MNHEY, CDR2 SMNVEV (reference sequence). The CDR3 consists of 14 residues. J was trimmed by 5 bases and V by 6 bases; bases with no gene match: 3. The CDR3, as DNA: TGTGCCAGCAGGGGACAGGGGAAGACCGGGGAGCTGTTTTTT. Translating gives CASRGQGKTGELFF.

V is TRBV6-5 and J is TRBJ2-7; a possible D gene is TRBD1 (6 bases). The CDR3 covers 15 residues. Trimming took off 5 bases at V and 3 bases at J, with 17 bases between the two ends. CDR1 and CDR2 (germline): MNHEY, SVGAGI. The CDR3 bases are TGTGCCAGCAGTCGAAACAGGGAAGGGGGCTACGAGCAGTACTTC. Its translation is CASSRNREGGYEQYF.

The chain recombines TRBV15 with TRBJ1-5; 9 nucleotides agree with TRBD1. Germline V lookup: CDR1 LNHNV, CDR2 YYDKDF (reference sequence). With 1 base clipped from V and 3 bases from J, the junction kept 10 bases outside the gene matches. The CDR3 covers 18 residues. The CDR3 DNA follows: TGTGCCACCAGCAGAGTTGGTGGACAGGGGACCCACAATCAGCCCCAGCATTTT. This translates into CATSRVGGQGTHNQPQHF.

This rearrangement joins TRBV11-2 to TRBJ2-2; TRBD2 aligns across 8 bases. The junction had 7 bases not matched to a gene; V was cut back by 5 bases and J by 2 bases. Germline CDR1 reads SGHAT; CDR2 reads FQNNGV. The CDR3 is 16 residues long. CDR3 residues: CASSQTGTRNTGELFF. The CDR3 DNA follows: TGTGCCAGCAGCCAAACCGGGACTAGAAACACCGGGGAGCTGTTTTTT.

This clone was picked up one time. The CDR3 DNA follows: TGCAGTGCTGACATGGAAAATACGCAGTATTTT. Its translation: CSADMENTQYF. This sequence joins TRBV20-1 and TRBJ2-3; no clear D. The CDR3 is 11 amino acids. Germline assignment: CDR1 DFQATT and CDR2 SNEGSKA (reference sequence). Trimming took off 5 bases at V and 7 bases at J, with 10 bases between the two ends.

The CDR3 sequence is CASSPGVGLAGGTGDTQYF. DNA of the CDR3: TGTGCCAGCAGCCCAGGTGTCGGACTAGCGGGCGGGACAGGAGATACGCAGTATTTT. V gene TRBV7-9 combines with J gene TRBJ2-3; 11 nucleotides line up with TRBD2. The germline gives CDR1 SEHNR, CDR2 FQNEAQ (reference sequence). V gave up 5 bases and J gave up 5 bases; unmatched junction bases: 18. The CDR3 is 19 amino acids. Combining the CDR3 with reference TRBV7-9 and TRBJ2-3 gives the whole variable domain DTGVSQNPRHKITKRGQNVTFRCDPISEHNRLYWYRQTLGQGPEFLTYFQNEAQLEKSRLLSDRFSAERPKGSFSTLEIQRTEQGDSAMYLCASSPGVGLAGGTGDTQYFGPGTRLTVL.

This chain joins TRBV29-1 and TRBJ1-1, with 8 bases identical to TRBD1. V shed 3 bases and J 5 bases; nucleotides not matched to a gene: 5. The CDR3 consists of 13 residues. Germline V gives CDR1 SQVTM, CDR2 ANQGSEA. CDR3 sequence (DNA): TGCAGCGTTGATAGACAGGGGAGGACTGAAGCTTTCTTT. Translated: CSVDRQGRTEAFF.

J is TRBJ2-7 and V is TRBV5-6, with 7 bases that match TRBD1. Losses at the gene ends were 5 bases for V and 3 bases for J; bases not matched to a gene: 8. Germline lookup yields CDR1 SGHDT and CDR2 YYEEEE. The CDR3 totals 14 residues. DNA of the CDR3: TGTGCCAGCAGGGTCCGGGACAGACTCTACGAGCAGTACTTC. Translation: CASRVRDRLYEQYF.

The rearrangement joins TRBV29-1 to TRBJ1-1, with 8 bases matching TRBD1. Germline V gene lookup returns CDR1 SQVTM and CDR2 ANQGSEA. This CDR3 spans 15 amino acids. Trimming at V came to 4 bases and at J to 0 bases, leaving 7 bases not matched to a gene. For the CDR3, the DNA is TGCAGCGTTGTATTACAGGGGGTAATGAACACTGAAGCTTTCTTT. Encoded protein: CSVVLQGVMNTEAFF.

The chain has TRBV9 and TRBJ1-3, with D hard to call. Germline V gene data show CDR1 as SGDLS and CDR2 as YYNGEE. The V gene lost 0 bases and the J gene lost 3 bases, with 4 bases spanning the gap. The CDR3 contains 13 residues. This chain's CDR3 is CASSVEGGNTIYF. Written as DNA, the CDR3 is TGTGCCAGCAGCGTAGAAGGTGGAAACACCATATATTTT.

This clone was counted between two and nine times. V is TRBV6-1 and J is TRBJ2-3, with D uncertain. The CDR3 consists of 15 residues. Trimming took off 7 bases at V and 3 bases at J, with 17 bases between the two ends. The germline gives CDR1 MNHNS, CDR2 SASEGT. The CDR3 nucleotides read TGTGCCAGCACCAATCCGCTAGGATGGACAGATACGCAGTATTTT. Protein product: CASTNPLGWTDTQYF.

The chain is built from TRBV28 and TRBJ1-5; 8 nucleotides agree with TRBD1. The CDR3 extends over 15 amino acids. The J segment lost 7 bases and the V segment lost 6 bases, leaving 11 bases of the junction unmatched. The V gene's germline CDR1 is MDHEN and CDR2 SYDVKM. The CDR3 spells CASRKQGARGQPQHF. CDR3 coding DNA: TGTGCCAGCAGGAAGCAGGGGGCGCGGGGACAGCCCCAGCATTTT. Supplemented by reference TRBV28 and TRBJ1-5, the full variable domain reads DVKVTQSSRYLVKRTGEKVFLECVQDMDHENMFWYRQDPGLGLRLIYFSYDVKMKEKGDIPEGYSVSREKKERFSLILESASTNQTSMYLCASRKQGARGQPQHFGDGTRLSIL.

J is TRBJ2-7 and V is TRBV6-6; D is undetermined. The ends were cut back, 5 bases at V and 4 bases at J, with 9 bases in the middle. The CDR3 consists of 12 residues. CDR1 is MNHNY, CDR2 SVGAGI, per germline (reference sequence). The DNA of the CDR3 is TGTGCCAGCAGTCACACACGTTACGAGCAGTACTTC. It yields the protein CASSHTRYEQYF.

CDR3 sequence (DNA): TGCGCCAGCAGCTGGGGACAGGGTGAAAAACTGTTTTTT. Translating it yields CASSWGQGEKLFF. The V and J genes are TRBV5-1 and TRBJ1-4, with 9 bases lining up with TRBD1. The germline V gene encodes CDR1 SGHRS and CDR2 YFSETQ. The CDR3 consists of 13 residues. The trim removed 3 bases at V and 7 bases at J, leaving 1 base unmatched.

The CDR3 loop is CASSTTGRKDEKLFF. The CDR3 nucleotides are TGTGCCAGTAGTACCACAGGGAGGAAGGATGAAAAACTGTTTTTT. The rearrangement links TRBV19 to TRBJ1-4, with a tentative D call TRBD1 (6 bases). The V and J ends lost 4 bases and 6 bases respectively, with 15 bases between them. CDR3 length equals 15 residues. From germline, CDR1 is LNHDA and CDR2 SQIVND (reference sequence).

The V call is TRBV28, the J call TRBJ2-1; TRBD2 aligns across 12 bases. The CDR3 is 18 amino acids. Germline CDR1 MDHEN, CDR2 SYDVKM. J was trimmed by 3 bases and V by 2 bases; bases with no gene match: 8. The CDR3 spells CASSLISRTSGIYNEQFF. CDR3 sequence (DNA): TGTGCCAGCAGTTTAATTAGTAGGACTAGCGGGATCTACAATGAGCAGTTCTTC.

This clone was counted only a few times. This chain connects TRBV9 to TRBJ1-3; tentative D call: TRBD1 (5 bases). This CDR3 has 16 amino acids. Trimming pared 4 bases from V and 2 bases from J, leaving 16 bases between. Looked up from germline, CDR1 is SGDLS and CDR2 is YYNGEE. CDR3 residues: CASSNSGTHAGNTIYF. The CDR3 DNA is TGTGCCAGCAGCAATTCCGGGACCCACGCTGGAAACACCATATATTTT.

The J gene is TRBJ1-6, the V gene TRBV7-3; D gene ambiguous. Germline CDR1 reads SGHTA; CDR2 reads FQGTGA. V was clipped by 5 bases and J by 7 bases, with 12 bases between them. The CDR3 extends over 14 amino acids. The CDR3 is CASSNGDWNSPLHF. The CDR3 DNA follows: TGTGCCAGCAGCAACGGTGATTGGAATTCACCCCTCCACTTT.

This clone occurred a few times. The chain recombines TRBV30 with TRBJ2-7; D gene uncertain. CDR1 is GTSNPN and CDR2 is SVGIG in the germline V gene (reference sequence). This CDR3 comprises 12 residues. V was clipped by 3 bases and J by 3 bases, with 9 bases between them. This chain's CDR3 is CAWRGSRYEQYF. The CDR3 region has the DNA TGTGCCTGGAGGGGCTCGCGCTACGAGCAGTACTTC.

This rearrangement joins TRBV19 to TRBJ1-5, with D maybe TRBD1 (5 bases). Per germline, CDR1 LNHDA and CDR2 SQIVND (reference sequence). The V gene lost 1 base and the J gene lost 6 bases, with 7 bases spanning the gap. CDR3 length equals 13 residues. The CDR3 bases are TGTGCCAGTAGTATAGGTAGGGGTCAGCCCCAGCATTTT. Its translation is CASSIGRGQPQHF. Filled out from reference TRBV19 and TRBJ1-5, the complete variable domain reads DGGITQSPKYLFRKEGQNVTLSCEQNLNHDAMYWYRQDPGQGLRLIYYSQIVNDFQKGDIAEGYSVSREKKESFPLTVTSAQKNPTAFYLCASSIGRGQPQHFGDGTRLSIL.

The CDR3 reads CASSDRGGRNNSPLHF. The CDR3 nucleotides are TGTGCCAGTAGTGATCGGGGGGGGAGGAATAATTCACCCCTCCACTTT. V is TRBV19 and J is TRBJ1-6; tentative D call: TRBD1 (5 bases). CDR3 size: 16 residues. V was cut by 5 bases and J by 5 bases, with 16 bases left in between. The germline gives CDR1 LNHDA, CDR2 SQIVND (reference sequence).